Listed here are 12 T cell receptor beta chains from one sample, sequenced in a study of blood T cell repertoires in COVID-19. Data came from immunoSEQ multiplex PCR; TCRdb stores just in-frame clones and leaves some out. The table has about 440,000 clones, 88% seen once. The source material was peripheral blood. The receptor source for this set is a woman in her forties or fifties with COVID-19, enrolled during active disease.

This clone appeared once. The chain has TRBV6-5 and TRBJ2-7; 8 nucleotides match TRBD2. This CDR3 comprises 15 residues. Per the germline V gene, CDR1 is MNHEY and CDR2 is SVGAGI. V shed 7 bases, J shed 6 bases, and the junction held 14 bases outside the gene matches. In DNA form, the CDR3 reads TGTGCCAGCACCGAGGGGGGAGCGGGGGCCAGCGAGCAGTACTTC. Its translation is CASTEGGAGASEQYF.

The CDR3 sequence is CAISPGTNTEAFF. The CDR3 nucleotides read TGTGCCATCAGCCCCGGTACGAACACTGAAGCTTTCTTT. This sequence joins TRBV10-3 and TRBJ1-1; D is uncertain. The CDR3 runs to 13 residues. The germline CDR1 and CDR2 sequences are ENHRY and SYGVKD. Trimming removed 6 bases at V and 1 base at J, with 9 bases between.

The chain recombines TRBV19 with TRBJ1-2; D is possibly TRBD1 (6 bases). V was cut by 1 base and J by 4 bases, with 10 bases left in between. This CDR3 spans 14 amino acids. Per the germline V gene, CDR1 is LNHDA and CDR2 is SQIVND (reference sequence). CDR3 coding DNA: TGTGCCAGTAGTATAGGACAGGTCGGCTATGGCTACACCTTC. Amino acid sequence: CASSIGQVGYGYTF.

This clone appeared once. This rearrangement joins TRBV27 to TRBJ2-3; maybe TRBD2 (6 bases). The germline V gene encodes CDR1 MNHEY and CDR2 SMNVEV (reference sequence). Trimming took off 5 bases at V and 2 bases at J, with 20 bases between the two ends. The CDR3 spans 17 residues. The CDR3 protein is CASSLRRGGFFTDTQYF. In DNA, the CDR3 is TGTGCCAGCAGTCTCCGACGGGGAGGTTTTTTCACAGATACGCAGTATTTT.

The rearrangement joins TRBV5-8 to TRBJ1-6; 8 nucleotides match TRBD1. The germline V gene has CDR1 SGHTS and CDR2 YDEGEE. The CDR3 loop spans 15 amino acids. Germline trimming cut 0 bases from V and 8 bases from J; bases unmatched to any gene: 4. Written as DNA, the CDR3 is TGTGCCAGCAGCTTGGAAGGGACAGGATATTCACCCCTCCACTTT. This translates into CASSLEGTGYSPLHF. Full variable domain (outside the CDR3, taken from reference TRBV5-8 and TRBJ1-6): EAGVTQSPTHLIKTRGQQATLRCSPISGHTSVYWYQQALGLGLQFLLWYDEGEERNRGNFPPRFSGRQFPNYSSELNVNALELEDSALYLCASSLEGTGYSPLHFGNGTRLTVT.

This clone showed up just once. The J gene is TRBJ2-1, the V gene TRBV10-3; 8 bases are a match to TRBD2. The CDR3 totals 15 residues. V shed 4 bases and J 4 bases; nucleotides not matched to a gene: 6. Germline CDR1 is ENHRY and CDR2 is SYGVKD. The CDR3 region is CAISGAGDYYNEQFF. The CDR3 DNA reads as TGTGCCATCAGTGGAGCGGGGGACTATTACAATGAGCAGTTCTTC.

The chain recombines TRBV7-5 with TRBJ2-5; the table assigns TRBD2, which was not confirmed against the DNA. TRBV7-5 represents a pseudogene. This CDR3 spans 11 amino acids. In nucleotides, the CDR3 is TGTGCCAGAGCGGGGAAAGAGACCCAGTACTTC. It specifies CARAGKETQYF.

The V and J genes are TRBV5-5 and TRBJ1-4; no reliable D call. Germline V gives CDR1 SGHKS, CDR2 YYEKEE (reference sequence). The V gene lost 0 bases and the J gene lost 6 bases, with 15 bases spanning the gap. The CDR3 runs 16 residues. The CDR3 reads CASSLGIGGGDEKLFF. The CDR3, as DNA: TGTGCCAGCAGCTTGGGGATTGGAGGAGGAGATGAAAAACTGTTTTTT.

V usage is TRBV21-1 and J usage is TRBJ1-5; the table calls TRBD1, which could not be checked here. TRBV21-1 is flagged as a pseudogene. There are 14 residues in the CDR3. The CDR3 reads CASSSRTGSQPQHF. The CDR3 DNA reads TGTGCCAGCAGCTCCCGGACAGGGAGTCAGCCCCAGCATTTT.

V and J are TRBV5-1 and TRBJ1-2; TRBD1 aligns across 7 bases. The V gene's germline CDR1 is SGHRS and CDR2 YFSETQ. With 0 bases clipped from V and 2 bases from J, the junction kept 10 bases outside the gene matches. CDR3 length: 17 amino acids. The DNA of the CDR3 is TGCGCCAGCAGCTTGGCCGTTGAGACAGGGAGGAACTATGGCTACACCTTC. Translated, it gives CASSLAVETGRNYGYTF.

This chain links TRBV27 with TRBJ1-1, with TRBD1 as a possible D gene (5 bases). V dropped 10 bases and J dropped 3 bases, with 18 bases sitting between them. From germline, CDR1 is MNHEY and CDR2 SMNVEV (reference sequence). This CDR3 contains 14 residues. CDR3 sequence: CATMGGALDTEAFF. The DNA of the CDR3 is TGTGCCACCATGGGAGGGGCACTAGACACTGAAGCTTTCTTT.

V and J are TRBV6-5 and TRBJ2-3; D call uncertain. The CDR3 contains 11 residues. The germline gives CDR1 MNHEY, CDR2 SVGAGI. V lost 5 bases and J lost 4, with 4 bases in between. The CDR3 nucleotides are TGTGCCAGCAGTCAGTCAGATACGCAGTATTTT. Its protein is CASSQSDTQYF.